These T cell receptor beta chains were read from a single sample in a study of shared clonotypes between healthy human individuals. Profiled with immunoSEQ multiplex PCR; TCRdb holds only in-frame clones, not every one. The sample has millions of clones, 85% to 95% seen once. Sequencing input: naive CD8+ T cells sorted from blood. The receptors here all came from a man between 18 and 35 years old in good health. CDR3s include the opening cysteine and the closing phenylalanine or tryptophan. Fields, in order: V gene, J gene, clone size, D gene, CDR3 protein, CDR3 DNA. The D gene is left open where the match is weak. Size values are once, few and many counts, or a class for expanded clones, and some rows have none.

TRBV12-5	TRBJ2-7	once	TRBD2	CDRTSGVYEQYF	TGTGACAGGACTAGCGGGGTCTACGAGCAGTACTTC
TRBV27	TRBJ2-7	.	.	CASRDTYEQYF	TGTGCCAGCAGGGATACCTACGAGCAGTACTTC
TRBV11-1	TRBJ1-1	.	.	CASSLVAGTEAFF	TGTGCCAGCAGCTTAGTAGCGGGAACTGAAGCTTTCTTT
TRBV13	TRBJ2-5	.	.	CASSARRVLQETQYF	TGTGCCAGCAGCGCCCGAAGAGTACTTCAAGAGACCCAGTACTTC
TRBV4-3	TRBJ2-1	.	TRBD2	CASSQERASGRNEQFF	TGCGCCAGCAGCCAAGAACGGGCTAGCGGGAGAAATGAGCAGTTCTTC
TRBV19	TRBJ2-2	few	.	CASSITNTGELFF	TGTGCCAGTAGTATCACGAACACCGGGGAGCTGTTTTTT
TRBV27	TRBJ2-1	once	TRBD1	CASRSGTGSLNEQFF	TGTGCCAGCAGGTCCGGGACAGGGTCGTTAAATGAGCAGTTCTTC
TRBV27	TRBJ2-7	.	.	CASSLPSDGPSSYEQYF	TGTGCCAGCAGTTTACCGTCCGACGGTCCAAGCTCCTACGAGCAGTACTTC
TRBV21-1	TRBJ1-6	.	.	CASPGQDNSPLHF	TGTGCCAGTCCGGGACAGGATAATTCACCCCTCCACTTT
TRBV7-9	TRBJ1-1	.	.	CASSHVGGGNTEAFF	TGTGCCAGCAGCCACGTGGGAGGTGGGAACACTGAAGCTTTCTTT
TRBV6-5	TRBJ1-1	.	.	CASSQPGQEAFF	TGTGCCAGCAGTCAACCGGGACAAGAAGCTTTCTTT